These 27 T cell receptor beta chains originate from one sample sequenced in a study of T cells in Graves' hyperthyroidism and ophthalmopathy. Using RNA transcripts as the source, TCR beta CDR3 regions were amplified. The HTBI primer set served for first-round RT-PCR of the TCR CDR3. MiXCR, run by TCRdb on the multiplex PCR reads, gives a single entry per CDR3 protein. The sample lists 730,000 or so distinct CDR3 sequences, roughly a sixth occurring once. Sequencing was done on a sample of blood. The receptors were gathered from a woman between 50 and 59 years old with Graves' hyperthyroidism that later progressed to Graves' ophthalmopathy.

The V and J genes are TRBV7-9 and TRBJ1-5, with D possibly TRBD1 on 5 matching bases. The CDR3 is 12 residues long. Germline-derived CDR1 and CDR2 are SEHNR and FQNEAQ (reference sequence). Trimming stripped 5 bases from V and 7 bases from J, with 9 bases between. The DNA for the CDR3 is TGTGCCAGCAGCACTCAGGGACAGCCCCAGCATTTT. Encoded protein: CASSTQGQPQHF.

This clonotype was picked up a small number of times. The CDR3 region is CSAEDQLNEQFF. In nucleotides, the CDR3 is TGCAGTGCTGAGGACCAACTCAATGAGCAGTTCTTC. V and J are TRBV20-1 and TRBJ2-1; no definite D call. The CDR3 runs to 12 residues. The germline V gene has CDR1 DFQATT and CDR2 SNEGSKA (reference sequence). Trimming took 5 bases from V and 6 from J, leaving 11 bases between them.

This clonotype appeared many times. The gene calls are TRBV12-3 or TRBV12-4 and TRBJ1-5; 11 nucleotides agree with TRBD1. With V trimmed by 4 bases and J by 1 base, 3 bases remained unmatched. This CDR3 spans 16 amino acids. The CDR3 sequence is CASSSGQGESNQPQHF. As DNA, the CDR3 is TGTGCCAGCAGTTCGGGACAGGGGGAAAGCAATCAGCCCCAGCATTTT.

This clonotype was detected only a few times. The chain uses TRBV7-9 and TRBJ2-2, with 7 positions matching TRBD1. Germline-derived CDR1 and CDR2 are SEHNR and FQNEAQ (reference sequence). After removal of 5 bases from V and 0 bases from J, the junction contained 6 bases not matched to a gene. The CDR3 runs 16 residues. CDR3 protein: CASSIPGTANTGELFF. The CDR3 DNA sequence: TGTGCCAGCAGCATCCCCGGGACAGCGAACACCGGGGAGCTGTTTTTT.

The chain is built from TRBV6-6 and TRBJ2-6; D possibly matches TRBD1 or TRBD2 (5 bases each). CDR1 is MNHNY, CDR2 SVGAGI, per germline (reference sequence). The CDR3 extends over 15 amino acids. Trimming shortened V by 0 bases and J by 2 bases, and 5 bases separated the two germline ends. CDR3 region: CASSYSGAGANVLTF. The DNA of the CDR3 is TGTGCCAGCAGTTACTCGGGGGCTGGGGCCAACGTCCTGACTTTC.

In its sample, this clonotype was seen a few times. The rearrangement joins TRBV7-9 to TRBJ1-5, with 7 bases matching TRBD1. The CDR3 runs 14 residues. From germline, CDR1 is SEHNR and CDR2 FQNEAQ (reference sequence). J gave up 6 bases and V 6 bases, and 8 bases lay outside the gene matches. The CDR3: CASSYTGVLQPQHF. The CDR3 DNA reads TGTGCCAGCAGTTACACAGGGGTTCTTCAGCCCCAGCATTTT.

The chain combines TRBV6-1 with TRBJ1-4; unclear D gene. Germline V gene lookup returns CDR1 MNHNS and CDR2 SASEGT. Between the trimmed V and J ends, which lost 6 bases and 5 bases, there was a span of 13 bases. The CDR3 sequence is 14 residues long. The DNA of the CDR3 is TGTGCCAGCAGCAAAGGGATTCGGAATGAAAAACTGTTTTTT. Translation: CASSKGIRNEKLFF.

This chain connects TRBV30 to TRBJ1-2; perhaps TRBD1 as D (5 bases). The germline CDR1 and CDR2 sequences are GTSNPN and SVGIG (reference sequence). Trimming shortened V by 1 base and J by 7 bases, and 13 bases separated the two germline ends. CDR3 length: 13 residues. The chain's CDR3 is CAWSGGATFGYTF. The CDR3 region has the DNA TGTGCCTGGAGTGGAGGGGCCACCTTTGGCTACACCTTC.

A note on this clonotype: This clone may be a read error of a much larger clone one base away. The chain combines TRBV10-3 with TRBJ1-2; weak D call: TRBD1 (5 bases). Deletions cut 4 bases from V and 5 bases from J, with 20 bases between. Germline CDR1 and CDR2: ENHRY and SYGVKD. The CDR3 totals 16 residues. The CDR3 here is CAISGDLDMGRYGYTF. The CDR3 nucleotides are TGTGCCATCAGTGGAGACCTCGATATGGGGCGGTATGGCTACACCTTC.

This clonotype was observed at least ten times. The rearrangement joins TRBV7-8 to TRBJ2-6; possibly TRBD1 for D (6 bases). Germline loops: CDR1 SGHVS, CDR2 FQNEAQ. Between the trimmed V and J ends, which lost 6 bases and 3 bases, there was a span of 18 bases. The CDR3 is 17 residues long. The CDR3, as DNA: TGTGCCAGCAGGTTACAGGGTTTAGCTGGTGGGGCCAACGTCCTGACTTTC. The encoded protein is CASRLQGLAGGANVLTF.

V is TRBV4-1 and J is TRBJ2-2, with TRBD2 identical over 15 bases. The CDR3 has 18 residues. Germline lookup yields CDR1 MGHRA and CDR2 YSYEKL. J was trimmed by 5 bases and V by 0 bases; bases with no gene match: 4. The chain's CDR3 is CASSQEGTSGGLTGELFF. CDR3 coding DNA: TGCGCCAGCAGCCAAGAAGGGACTAGCGGGGGGTTAACCGGGGAGCTGTTTTTT.

This clonotype was counted at least ten times. V gene TRBV11-2 combines with J gene TRBJ2-7, with D possibly matching TRBD1 (5 bases). With 3 bases removed from V and 4 bases from J, the gap between germline ends came to 13 bases. The CDR3 is 14 amino acids. Germline V CDR1 and CDR2: SGHAT, FQNNGV. This CDR3 reads CASSFLQGPYEQYF. For the CDR3, the DNA is TGTGCCAGCAGCTTCCTCCAGGGTCCGTACGAGCAGTACTTC.

This clonotype has at least ten counts. The rearrangement joins TRBV7-6 to TRBJ2-1, with no clear D. Germline lookup yields CDR1 SGHVS and CDR2 FNYEAQ. Trimming removed 3 bases at V and 7 bases at J, with 10 bases between. The CDR3 has 13 amino acids. CDR3 residues: CASSFGLDNEQFF. Here the CDR3 DNA reads TGTGCCAGCAGCTTCGGGCTAGATAATGAGCAGTTCTTC.

This clonotype has more than one count but fewer than ten. The rearrangement links TRBV12-3 or TRBV12-4 to TRBJ2-1, with TRBD2 matching over 7 bases. The CDR3 has 13 amino acids. Unmatched junction bases numbered 7, after V lost 7 bases and J lost 7 bases. The CDR3 sequence: CASTSGGGNEQFF. CDR3 sequence (DNA): TGTGCCAGCACCTCTGGGGGGGGAAATGAGCAGTTCTTC.

The genes are TRBV12-3 or TRBV12-4 and TRBJ1-2; 7 bases map to TRBD1. Losses at the gene ends were 2 bases for V and 6 bases for J; bases not matched to a gene: 6. CDR3 length: 14 amino acids. CDR3 protein: CASSLRHRGDGYTF. The CDR3 nucleotides read TGTGCCAGCAGTTTAAGGCACAGGGGCGATGGCTACACCTTC.

There are a few counts of this clonotype. The J gene is TRBJ1-2, the V gene TRBV3-1; D is undetermined. This CDR3 has 16 residues. Germline V gives CDR1 LGHDT, CDR2 YNNKEL (reference sequence). Deletions cut 0 bases from V and 8 bases from J, with 19 bases between. The CDR3 nucleotides are TGTGCCAGCAGCCAAGAACAAGGACTGCCGGTGGGGGGCTACACCTTC. Translated, it gives CASSQEQGLPVGGYTF.

Comment on this clonotype: A read error may produce the germline difference seen at one junction end. The chain couples TRBV6-1 to TRBJ1-2, with D perhaps matching TRBD1 (6 bases). From germline, CDR1 is MNHNS and CDR2 SASEGT. This CDR3 has 15 residues. The chain's CDR3 is CASSQATDRRYGYTF. The CDR3 DNA reads as TGTGCCAGCAGTCAAGCCACTGACAGGAGGTATGGCTACACCTTC.

Only a few counts were recorded for this clonotype. This sequence joins TRBV24-1 and TRBJ2-3; 12 bases are shared with TRBD2. The germline CDR1 and CDR2 sequences are KGHDR and SFDVKD. V gave up 3 bases and J gave up 5 bases; unmatched junction bases: 5. There are 16 residues in the CDR3. CDR3 sequence (DNA): TGTGCCACCAGTGATGAATCTAGCGGGAGGGGAGATACGCAGTATTTT. Its protein is CATSDESSGRGDTQYF.

At least ten counts were recorded for this clonotype. This chain connects TRBV11-1 to TRBJ2-7; maybe TRBD2 (7 bases). This CDR3 is built from 13 residues. Trimming left V 8 bases short and J 7 bases short, with 18 bases between. The germline V gene has CDR1 SGHAT and CDR2 FQDESV (reference sequence). The CDR3 region is CASRRGPQGEQYF. Here the CDR3 DNA reads TGTGCCAGCCGGCGGGGGCCGCAAGGGGAGCAGTACTTC.

V gene TRBV6-1 combines with J gene TRBJ1-4; D gene uncertain. The CDR3 spans 13 residues. V shed 7 bases and J shed 10 bases, with 16 bases lying between them. CDR1 and CDR2 (germline): MNHNS, SASEGT. CDR3 loop: CASIVQQTGKLFF. The CDR3 nucleotides read TGTGCCAGCATCGTGCAACAGACGGGAAAACTGTTTTTT.

This clonotype has ten or more counts. This chain connects TRBV6-1 to TRBJ2-7; D is possibly TRBD2 (5 bases). Trimming cost V 7 bases and J 1 base, with 14 bases left between them. Germline values: CDR1 MNHNS, CDR2 SASEGT. This CDR3 has 14 residues. The CDR3 here is CASKTTGVSYEQYF. Here the CDR3 DNA reads TGTGCCAGCAAGACCACCGGGGTGTCCTACGAGCAGTACTTC.

This clonotype occurred many times. V gene TRBV12-3 or TRBV12-4 combines with J gene TRBJ1-6; no reliable D call. V was clipped by 1 base and J by 6 bases, with 10 bases between them. The CDR3 runs 15 residues. The CDR3 DNA reads as TGTGCCAGCAGTTTAGGGTGGAACCCTAATTCACCCCTCCACTTT. Protein: CASSLGWNPNSPLHF.

In this sample, this clonotype turned up a few times. The gene calls are TRBV19 and TRBJ1-6; D may be TRBD1 (6 bases). The germline V and J ends were trimmed by 3 bases and 6 bases, with 9 bases remaining between them. CDR1 is LNHDA and CDR2 is SQIVND in the germline V gene (reference sequence). This CDR3 has 14 amino acids. In DNA, the CDR3 is TGTGCCAGTAGTATGGGGGACATTAATTCACCCCTCCACTTT. Protein product: CASSMGDINSPLHF.

This clonotype was counted a single time. The V and J genes are TRBV18 and TRBJ1-3; the D is unclear. The CDR3 totals 14 residues. Germline values: CDR1 KGHSH, CDR2 LQKENI. Deletions cut 8 bases from V and 0 bases from J, with 11 bases between. CDR3 in DNA: TGTGCCAGCCAAAAGGCGGGCTCTGGAAACACCATATATTTT. Its protein is CASQKAGSGNTIYF.

This clonotype was picked up a small number of times. J is TRBJ1-4 and V is TRBV9, with no clear D. The CDR3 is 15 residues long. The germline V and J ends were trimmed by 4 bases and 8 bases, with 18 bases remaining between them. CDR1 is SGDLS and CDR2 is YYNGEE in the germline V gene. CDR3 residues: CASSRGGPRQEKLFF. DNA for the CDR3: TGTGCCAGCAGCAGAGGAGGCCCGAGGCAGGAAAAACTGTTTTTT.

This clonotype was observed a few times. V and J are TRBV19 and TRBJ2-7; D perhaps matches TRBD1 (6 bases). The CDR3 has 16 amino acids. Trimming shortened V by 4 bases and J by 1 base, and 17 bases separated the two germline ends. Germline CDR1 reads LNHDA; CDR2 reads SQIVND (reference sequence). CDR3 DNA: TGTGCCAGTAGTACCCGGAGGCAGGGGCCTTCCTACGAGCAGTACTTC. It yields the protein CASSTRRQGPSYEQYF. Combining the CDR3 with reference TRBV19 and TRBJ2-7 gives the whole variable domain DGGITQSPKYLFRKEGQNVTLSCEQNLNHDAMYWYRQDPGQGLRLIYYSQIVNDFQKGDIAEGYSVSREKKESFPLTVTSAQKNPTAFYLCASSTRRQGPSYEQYFGPGTRLTVT.

V usage is TRBV7-6 and J usage is TRBJ2-2; D possibly corresponds to TRBD1 (5 bases). This CDR3 spans 16 amino acids. Germline CDR1 and CDR2: SGHVS and FNYEAQ. The germline V and J ends were trimmed by 1 base and 0 bases, with 9 bases remaining between them. The CDR3 region has the DNA TGTGCCAGCAGCTTAGTGGGGCAGACGAACACCGGGGAGCTGTTTTTT. Translating it yields CASSLVGQTNTGELFF.